The sequence of this TCR beta chain was determined in a study of response to subunit inactivated influenza vaccine. TCRdb ran MiXCR on the RT-PCR reads and lists one entry per CDR3 protein. The sample shows fewer than 250,000 distinct CDR3 sequences, about 15% of them seen only once. Study findings and constraints: It was the authors' suggestion that each seasonal influenza vaccination recruits few new T cells.

This clonotype was picked up many times. Antigen: not known. CDR3 size: 16 residues. V trimming: 1 base; J trimming: 1 base; junction bases outside the gene matches: 4. Germline V CDR1 and CDR2: MGHDK, SYGVNS. This material consisted of CD8+ T cells sorted from PBMCs, taken around 5 days after vaccination. The gene calls are TRBV25-1 and TRBJ2-1; 7 bases fit TRBD2. The source of this sequence is a man in his fifties who received an inactivated influenza vaccine. The CDR3 DNA follows: TGTGCCAGCAGTGAATTTGGGGGAGGGTCCTACAATGAGCAGTTCTTC. It codes for CASSEFGGGSYNEQFF. The complete variable domain, with remaining parts taken from reference TRBV25-1 and TRBJ2-1, reads EADIYQTPRYLVIGTGKKITLECSQTMGHDKMYWYQQDPGMELHLIHYSYGVNSTEKGDLSSESTVSRIRTEHFPLTLESARPSHTSQYLCASSEFGGGSYNEQFFGPGTRLTVL.